Sequencing of this T cell receptor beta chain was carried out in a study of blood T cell repertoires in COVID-19. Some clones are missing from TCRdb's copy, which holds only in-frame ones; the method was immunoSEQ multiplex PCR. Here the sample spans more than 45,000 clones, 85% to 90% being singletons. The clonotype comes from a human donor in a cohort sampled during active COVID-19. Input material: peripheral blood.

Written as DNA, the CDR3 is TGTGCCAGCAGTTACTCTTCCCGGAGTAGCAATCAGCCCCAGCATTTT. Protein: CASSYSSRSSNQPQHF. The rearrangement uses TRBV6-5 and TRBJ1-5; the D is unclear. Deletions cut 0 bases from V and 0 bases from J, with 9 bases between. This CDR3 region has 16 residues. Germline-derived CDR1 and CDR2 are MNHEY and SVGAGI.